The 9 T cell receptor beta chains given below trace back to one sample, sequenced in a study of blood T cell repertoires in COVID-19. Some clones are missing from TCRdb's copy, which holds only in-frame ones; the method was immunoSEQ multiplex PCR. Of around 300,000 clones in the sample, about 85% are singletons; the top ten hold about 2.3%. Material for sequencing was PBMCs or T cells enriched from blood (not recorded which). These TCRs come from a woman aged 50 to 60 who had recovered from COVID-19.

The rearrangement uses TRBV29-1 and TRBJ2-7; 9 nucleotides match TRBD1. CDR1 and CDR2 from the germline V gene are SQVTM and ANQGSEA. The CDR3 runs 15 residues. The V segment lost 8 bases and the J segment 2 bases; nucleotides outside the gene matches: 13. This CDR3 reads CSPRGGQGSAYEQYF. The DNA of the CDR3 is TGCAGCCCCCGGGGTGGACAGGGGAGCGCCTACGAGCAGTACTTC.

The chain recombines TRBV30 with TRBJ1-5, with D tentatively TRBD1 (6 bases). V was shortened by 1 base and J by 1 base, with 14 bases between the two germline ends. Germline values: CDR1 GTSNPN, CDR2 SVGIG (reference sequence). The CDR3 consists of 16 residues. The CDR3: CAWSAAGEWSNQPQHF. The CDR3 nucleotides are TGTGCCTGGAGTGCTGCAGGGGAGTGGAGCAATCAGCCCCAGCATTTT.

This chain connects TRBV30 to TRBJ2-1; 10 nucleotides align to TRBD2. The V gene's germline CDR1 is GTSNPN and CDR2 SVGIG (reference sequence). The length of the CDR3 is 15 residues. The trim removed 0 bases at V and 7 bases at J, leaving 6 bases unmatched. As DNA, the CDR3 is TGTGCCTGGAGTGTCGGAGCGGGAGGGCCAAATGAGCAGTTCTTC. Residues: CAWSVGAGGPNEQFF.

The rearrangement joins TRBV6-5 to TRBJ1-2, with TRBD1 identical over 11 bases. CDR3 length: 15 amino acids. Unmatched junction bases numbered 4, after V lost 4 bases and J lost 3 bases. Germline V gene sequence: CDR1 MNHEY, CDR2 SVGAGI. The CDR3: CASSSMGQGDYGYTF. As DNA, the CDR3 is TGTGCCAGCAGTTCTATGGGACAGGGGGACTATGGCTACACCTTC.

The chain employs TRBV19 and TRBJ1-5; D is undetermined. Germline values: CDR1 LNHDA, CDR2 SQIVND (reference sequence). The CDR3 is made up of 15 amino acids. Trimming removed 2 bases at V and 3 bases at J, with 11 bases between. CDR3 in amino acids: CASSIRGQTNQPQHF. CDR3 DNA: TGTGCCAGTAGTATAAGAGGTCAGACCAATCAGCCCCAGCATTTT.

Only one count was recorded for this clone. V usage is TRBV19 and J usage is TRBJ1-1, with 8 bases lining up with TRBD1. The CDR3 spans 14 residues. CDR1 is LNHDA, CDR2 SQIVND, per germline (reference sequence). After removal of 2 bases from V and 5 bases from J, the junction contained 4 bases not matched to a gene. CDR3 nucleotide sequence: TGTGCCAGTAGTATACAGGGGGCGCAGACTGAAGCTTTCTTT. It specifies CASSIQGAQTEAFF.

The rearrangement links TRBV5-1 to TRBJ2-3; tentatively, D is TRBD1 (6 bases). This CDR3 has 16 residues. V was cut by 1 base and J by 0 bases, with 12 bases left in between. Per germline, CDR1 SGHRS and CDR2 YFSETQ. The CDR3 DNA reads TGCGCCAGCAGCTTGAGGGGGACCCCCAGCACAGATACGCAGTATTTT. Translated: CASSLRGTPSTDTQYF.

This clone has only a few counts. V and J are TRBV7-2 and TRBJ2-1, with 11 bases aligning to TRBD1. The trim removed 2 bases at V and 3 bases at J, leaving 3 bases unmatched. Per germline, CDR1 SGHTA and CDR2 FQGNSA. The CDR3 runs 16 residues. The CDR3 is CASSLRDRGSYNEQFF. In nucleotides, the CDR3 is TGTGCCAGCAGCTTAAGGGACAGGGGGAGCTACAATGAGCAGTTCTTC.

This clone appeared once. The chain combines TRBV10-1 with TRBJ1-3, with D possibly being TRBD1 (5 bases). V lost 0 bases, J lost 0 bases, and 6 bases lay in between. The CDR3 is 15 amino acids. CDR1 and CDR2 from the germline V gene are WNHNN and SYGVQD (reference sequence). CDR3 nucleotide sequence: TGCGCCAGCAGTGAGTCGGGGGGCTCTGGAAACACCATATATTTT. Translation: CASSESGGSGNTIYF.